The 20 T cell receptor beta chains below all came from one sample that was sequenced in a study of shared clonotypes between healthy human individuals. The protocol was immunoSEQ multiplex PCR, while the TCRdb copy is restricted to in-frame clones and leaves out a portion. The data contain about 2.3 million clones, 85% to 95% of them singletons. The sequenced sample was naive CD4+ T cells from PBMCs. Subset: CD45RA+ positively selected. These TCRs come from a man aged 18 to 30 in good health. Some clones in this sample may be carry-over from other donors' samples.

The chain joins TRBV2 to TRBJ2-5; D unclear. Germline CDR1 SNHLY, CDR2 FYNNEI. This CDR3 is built from 14 residues. CDR3 in amino acids: CIEGRSADHVTQYF. CDR3 nucleotide sequence: TGTATTGAAGGGCGGAGCGCGGATCATGTGACCCAGTACTTC. Complete variable domain (other parts from reference TRBV2 and TRBJ2-5): EPEVTQTPSHQVTQMGQEVILRCVPISNHLYFYWYRQILGQKVEFLVSFYNNEISEKSEIFDDQFSVERPDGSNFTLKIRSTKLEDSAMYFCIEGRSADHVTQYFGPGTRLLVL.

This chain connects TRBV25-1 to TRBJ2-1; D possibly corresponds to TRBD1 (6 bases). The germline V gene encodes CDR1 MGHDK and CDR2 SYGVNS. Trimming removed 2 bases at V and 0 bases at J, with 8 bases between. CDR3 length equals 15 residues. CDR3 in DNA: TGTGCCAGCAGTGAAGGACAGAGCTCCTACAATGAGCAGTTCTTC. It encodes CASSEGQSSYNEQFF.

For the CDR3, the DNA is TGTGCCAGCAGCTTAAACCCTTTGGCTAGCGGACCCACCGGGGAGCTGTTTTTT. Its translation: CASSLNPLASGPTGELFF. This chain connects TRBV7-3 to TRBJ2-2; 7 positions match TRBD2. In germline, CDR1 is SGHTA, CDR2 FQGTGA. This CDR3 spans 18 amino acids. V lost 1 base and J lost 4; bases outside the gene matches: 12. Complete variable domain (other parts from reference TRBV7-3 and TRBJ2-2): GAGVSQTPSNKVTEKGKYVELRCDPISGHTALYWYRQSLGQGPEFLIYFQGTGAADDSGLPNDRFFAVRPEGSVSTLKIQRTERGDSAVYLCASSLNPLASGPTGELFFGEGSRLTVL.

This sequence joins TRBV6-1 and TRBJ2-7; TRBD2 agrees at 8 bases. The CDR3 runs to 15 residues. V was pared by 0 bases and J by 4 bases, with 5 bases of the junction left unmatched. The germline V gene encodes CDR1 MNHNS and CDR2 SASEGT. The CDR3 protein is CASSEAASGSYEQYF. In DNA form, the CDR3 reads TGTGCCAGCAGTGAAGCGGCCAGCGGGAGTTACGAGCAGTACTTC.

The J gene is TRBJ2-1, the V gene TRBV11-2; 10 bases map to TRBD2. V was clipped by 10 bases and J by 6 bases; unmatched bases: 6. The CDR3 contains 13 residues. Germline values: CDR1 SGHAT, CDR2 FQNNGV. The DNA for the CDR3 is TGTGCCACCGGACTAGCGGAACTCAATGAGCAGTTCTTC. Its protein is CATGLAELNEQFF.

Of note for this clone: The sample has other DNA sequences that encode this CDR3 too. V is TRBV18 and J is TRBJ2-2; 9 positions match TRBD1. This CDR3 is 16 amino acids long. The V gene's germline CDR1 is KGHSH and CDR2 LQKENI. With 1 base clipped from V and 3 bases from J, the junction kept 3 bases outside the gene matches. CDR3 bases: TGTGCCAGCTCACCACGAACAGGGGGCGACACCGGGGAGCTGTTTTTT. It is translated as CASSPRTGGDTGELFF.

The gene calls are TRBV4-1 and TRBJ2-5, with TRBD2 as a possible D gene (6 bases). Trimming pared 4 bases from V and 4 bases from J, leaving 13 bases between. The germline CDR1 and CDR2 sequences are MGHRA and YSYEKL. CDR3 length: 14 residues. CDR3 bases: TGCGCCAGCAGCCCTCGGGAGCTGGGAGAGACCCAGTACTTC. Its protein product is CASSPRELGETQYF.

The chain uses TRBV6-5 and TRBJ2-5; D may correspond to TRBD1 or TRBD2 (6 bases each). V dropped 0 bases and J dropped 4 bases, with 12 bases sitting between them. Germline loops: CDR1 MNHEY, CDR2 SVGAGI. CDR3 length: 15 residues. The CDR3 protein is CASSYSGGLGETQYF. The DNA for the CDR3 is TGTGCCAGCAGTTACTCGGGGGGCCTGGGAGAGACCCAGTACTTC.

On this clone: Sequence at one end of the junction differs from germline and may be a read error. The chain carries TRBV5-1 and TRBJ2-1, with 11 nucleotides matching TRBD1. CDR3 length equals 15 residues. In germline, CDR1 is SGHRS, CDR2 YFSETQ. CDR3: CASSQTGTGGNGQFF. CDR3 in DNA: TGCGCCAGCAGCCAAACCGGGACAGGGGGAAATGGGCAGTTCTTC.

The chain has TRBV7-3 and TRBJ2-1, with 7 bases identical to TRBD2. The junction had 8 bases not matched to a gene; V was cut back by 5 bases and J by 1 base. In germline, CDR1 is SGHTA, CDR2 FQGTGA. This CDR3 comprises 16 residues. CDR3 nucleotides: TGTGCCAGCAGCCTGAGGCGGGAGCTGTCCTACAATGAGCAGTTCTTC. It encodes CASSLRRELSYNEQFF.

V gene TRBV9 combines with J gene TRBJ2-5; maybe TRBD2 (6 bases). Looked up from germline, CDR1 is SGDLS and CDR2 is YYNGEE. V was shortened by 3 bases and J by 1 base, with 22 bases between the two germline ends. CDR3 length: 18 residues. CDR3 nucleotides: TGTGCCAGCAGCGCCGGGGGAGTGGTAGCTCGGTCCCAAGAGACCCAGTACTTC. This sequence encodes CASSAGGVVARSQETQYF.

The J gene is TRBJ2-7, the V gene TRBV29-1, with D tentatively TRBD1 (6 bases). Germline CDR1 and CDR2: SQVTM and ANQGSEA. The CDR3 spans 13 residues. V lost 5 bases to trimming and J lost 2 bases, with 13 bases between them. The CDR3: CSVKKDSTYEQYF. The CDR3 nucleotides read TGCAGCGTTAAGAAGGACAGCACCTACGAGCAGTACTTC.

The V and J genes are TRBV19 and TRBJ2-7; no definite D call. CDR1 is LNHDA and CDR2 is SQIVND in the germline V gene (reference sequence). V gave up 4 bases and J gave up 2 bases, with 12 bases separating them. This CDR3 is built from 14 residues. The CDR3 DNA reads as TGTGCCAGTAGTACCCGGGCAGGCCCCTACGAGCAGTACTTC. Amino acids: CASSTRAGPYEQYF.

The rearrangement uses TRBV7-2 and TRBJ2-1; 8 nucleotides match TRBD2. This CDR3 is built from 18 residues. Germline V lookup: CDR1 SGHTA, CDR2 FQGNSA. V was clipped by 0 bases and J by 0 bases; unmatched bases: 7. CDR3 bases: TGTGCCAGCAGCTTAGCCAGTAGCGGGGATTTCTCCTACAATGAGCAGTTCTTC. Encoded protein: CASSLASSGDFSYNEQFF.

The chain links TRBV9 to TRBJ2-7; the match to TRBD2 covers 10 bases. There are 12 residues in the CDR3. From germline, CDR1 is SGDLS and CDR2 YYNGEE. V trimming: 10 bases; J trimming: 5 bases; junction bases outside the gene matches: 6. The CDR3 region has the DNA TGTGCCTCAGGAGCGGGAGGGCACGAGCAGTACTTC. It specifies CASGAGGHEQYF.

The chain links TRBV7-2 to TRBJ2-7; 9 bases agree with TRBD2. J lost 4 bases, V lost 6 bases, and 7 bases had no gene match. The germline V gene encodes CDR1 SGHTA and CDR2 FQGNSA. The CDR3 has 14 amino acids. The DNA of the CDR3 is TGTGCCAGCAGACGACTAGCGGAAGGATACGAGCAGTACTTC. Translation: CASRRLAEGYEQYF. Using reference TRBV7-2 and TRBJ2-7 for the parts outside the CDR3, the full variable domain is GAGVSQSPSNKVTEKGKDVELRCDPISGHTALYWYRQSLGQGLEFLIYFQGNSAPDKSGLPSDRFSAERTGGSVSTLTIQRTQQEDSAVYLCASRRLAEGYEQYFGPGTRLTVT.

As to this clone: The same CDR3 arises from other DNA sequences in this sample as well. The chain employs TRBV5-4 and TRBJ2-1; 10 bases match TRBD2. CDR1 and CDR2 (germline): SGHNT, YYREEE (reference sequence). V was clipped by 4 bases and J by 3 bases; unmatched bases: 4. This CDR3 region has 15 residues. CDR3 sequence: CASSPGLADYNEQFF. The CDR3 nucleotides are TGTGCCAGCAGCCCAGGACTAGCGGACTACAATGAGCAGTTCTTC. The full variable domain, completed using reference TRBV5-4 and TRBJ2-1, is ETGVTQSPTHLIKTRGQQVTLRCSSQSGHNTVSWYQQALGQGPQFIFQYYREEENGRGNFPPRFSGLQFPNYSSELNVNALELDDSALYLCASSPGLADYNEQFFGPGTRLTVL.

This sequence joins TRBV9 and TRBJ2-1, with D perhaps matching TRBD1 (5 bases). Germline lookup yields CDR1 SGDLS and CDR2 YYNGEE. With 3 bases removed from V and 9 bases from J, the gap between germline ends came to 16 bases. The CDR3 covers 14 residues. The CDR3 loop reads CASSATAGWSEQFF. CDR3 nucleotide sequence: TGTGCCAGCAGCGCCACTGCAGGGTGGAGTGAGCAGTTCTTC.

The CDR3 protein is CASSLIGEGYTF. In DNA form, the CDR3 reads TGTGCCAGCAGCTTGATCGGGGAAGGCTACACCTTC. J is TRBJ1-2 and V is TRBV13; D gene ambiguous. Deletions cut 3 bases from V and 8 bases from J, with 10 bases between. Germline assignment: CDR1 PRHDT and CDR2 FYEKMQ (reference sequence). The CDR3 is 12 amino acids.

As to this clone: The junction does not match germline at one end; this may be a read error. The genes are TRBV7-3 and TRBJ2-1, with 9 bases fitting TRBD2. The germline V gene encodes CDR1 SGHTA and CDR2 FQGTGA. The CDR3 covers 17 residues. This CDR3 is CASSFRTSESSYNEQFF. CDR3 bases: TGTGCCAGTAGCTTCCGGACTAGCGAAAGCTCCTACAATGAGCAGTTCTTC.